This is a list of T cell receptor beta chains from one sample in a study of identical twins. MiXCR, applied by TCRdb to the 5' RACE reads, yields one record per CDR3 protein. The data hold hundreds of thousands of distinct CDR3 sequences, with 20% to 25% observed a single time. These data were also reused for a study on T cells expressing NK-cell markers.

The sequencing input was CD4+ T cells sorted from blood. The receptor source for this set is a woman aged 18-29 years in good health. Both conserved end residues are part of each CDR3. Fields, in order: D gene, CDR3 length, J gene, V gene, clone size, CDR3 protein, CDR3 DNA. D genes are given only for firm matches. Part of the rows lack a size; the others show once, few, many or a class for expanded clones.

TRBD1	17	TRBJ1-1	TRBV6-1	once	CASKISTGTVMNTEAFF	TGTGCCAGCAAGATTTCCACCGGGACAGTCATGAACACTGAAGCTTTCTTT
-	15	TRBJ1-2	TRBV12-3/TRBV12-4	few	CASSLTGASGRGYTF	TGTGCCAGCAGTTTGACAGGCGCTTCAGGCCGAGGCTACACCTTC
TRBD2	16	TRBJ2-1	TRBV2	few	CASRALAGDSYNEQFF	TGTGCCAGCAGGGCACTAGCGGGCGACTCCTACAATGAGCAGTTCTTC
-	15	TRBJ2-6	TRBV6-2/TRBV6-3	-	CASSWYRAGANVLTF	TGTGCCAGCAGTTGGTACAGGGCTGGGGCCAACGTCCTGACTTTC
TRBD1	14	TRBJ1-2	TRBV12-3/TRBV12-4	-	CASSNPDRERSYTF	TGTGCCAGCAGTAACCCGGACAGGGAGAGGAGCTACACCTTC
TRBD2	17	TRBJ2-2	TRBV5-1	few	CASSPIPLAGEDGELFF	TGCGCCAGCAGCCCTATACCACTAGCGGGAGAGGACGGGGAGCTGTTTTTT
TRBD1	12	TRBJ2-5	TRBV2	-	CASTTGTETQYF	TGTGCCAGCACGACAGGGACGGAGACCCAGTACTTC
TRBD1	14	TRBJ1-2	TRBV28	few	CASSDRETLYGYTF	TGTGCCAGCAGTGACAGGGAGACACTCTATGGCTACACCTTC
-	12	TRBJ2-2	TRBV6-5	-	CATHDDPGELFF	TGTGCCACCCATGACGACCCCGGGGAGCTGTTTTTT
TRBD2	15	TRBJ2-5	TRBV9	once	CASSVRAGVGETQYF	TGTGCCAGCAGCGTAAGAGCGGGAGTCGGAGAGACCCAGTACTTC
TRBD1	14	TRBJ1-1	TRBV7-9	-	CASSQQGANTEAFF	TGTGCCAGCAGCCAACAGGGGGCTAACACTGAAGCTTTCTTT
TRBD2	15	TRBJ2-1	TRBV5-5	few	CASSFGGADYNEQFF	TGTGCCAGCAGCTTCGGGGGGGCCGACTACAATGAGCAGTTCTTC
-	12	TRBJ2-3	TRBV7-2	many	CASSQGTDTQYF	TGTGCCAGCAGCCAGGGTACAGATACGCAGTATTTT
TRBD2	16	TRBJ2-3	TRBV20-1	few	CSATRDGAGVGDTQYF	TGCAGTGCGACCCGCGACGGGGCGGGAGTGGGGGATACGCAGTATTTT
-	15	TRBJ1-1	TRBV5-1	few	CASSLGHPMNTEAFF	TGCGCCAGCAGCTTGGGACACCCGATGAACACTGAAGCTTTCTTT